The 11 T cell receptor beta chains below were found in one sample sequenced in a study of shared clonotypes between healthy human individuals. Method: immunoSEQ multiplex PCR; TCRdb's copy keeps in-frame clones and lacks some. The table shows roughly 2,500,000 clones, with approximately 94% occurring only once. Source material: naive CD4+ T cells from PBMCs. The subset is: CD45RA+ positively selected. These receptors all stem from a man aged 18 to 30 in good health. Some clones in this sample may be carry-over from other donors' samples.

The chain carries TRBV18 and TRBJ2-2; D call uncertain. CDR1 KGHSH and CDR2 LQKENI come from the germline V gene. Trimming left V 1 base short and J 0 bases short, with 9 bases between. This CDR3 comprises 16 residues. CDR3 protein: CASSPRGNSNTGELFF. The CDR3 DNA reads TGTGCCAGCTCACCACGTGGGAATTCGAACACCGGGGAGCTGTTTTTT.

The gene calls are TRBV15 and TRBJ2-3; a weak D match, TRBD2 (6 bases). Germline loops: CDR1 LNHNV, CDR2 YYDKDF (reference sequence). The ends were cut back, 5 bases at V and 0 bases at J, with 18 bases in the middle. The CDR3 has 17 residues. CDR3: CATSPQVGGLSTDTQYF. As DNA, the CDR3 is TGTGCCACCAGCCCCCAGGTCGGGGGTCTGAGCACAGATACGCAGTATTTT.

A note on this clone: The sample contains more than one DNA sequence encoding this CDR3. For the CDR3, the DNA is TGTGCTAGTGGGACTAGCGGCCAAGAGACCCAGTACTTC. As protein: CASGTSGQETQYF. The V and J genes are TRBV12-5 and TRBJ2-5; 9 nucleotides line up with TRBD2. CDR3 length: 13 amino acids. The germline CDR1 and CDR2 sequences are LGHNT and FRNRAP. V shed 6 bases and J 1 base; nucleotides not matched to a gene: 0.

This chain connects TRBV5-5 to TRBJ2-5; D could derive from TRBD1 or TRBD2 (5 bases each). V shed 4 bases and J shed 5 bases, with 15 bases lying between them. This CDR3 has 14 residues. The germline V gene encodes CDR1 SGHKS and CDR2 YYEKEE (reference sequence). CDR3 in amino acids: CASSGTRGGETQYF. DNA of the CDR3: TGTGCCAGCAGCGGGACCCGTGGCGGGGAGACCCAGTACTTC.

The rearrangement joins TRBV7-9 to TRBJ2-2, with TRBD2 identical over 7 bases. Germline CDR1 and CDR2: SEHNR and FQNEAQ (reference sequence). CDR3 length: 17 residues. Trimming cost V 5 bases and J 4 bases; bases outside gene matches: 13. The CDR3 nucleotides read TGTGCCAGCAGCGAGTTGCCAGCGGGGCCGCTCACCGGGGAGCTGTTTTTT. This gives the protein CASSELPAGPLTGELFF.

V gene TRBV6-1 combines with J gene TRBJ1-1; D not certain. CDR3 length: 12 amino acids. Between the trimmed V and J ends, which lost 1 base and 11 bases, there was a span of 11 bases. Germline V gene lookup returns CDR1 MNHNS and CDR2 SASEGT. CDR3 amino acids: CASSEGPFYAFF. CDR3 DNA: TGTGCCAGCAGTGAAGGGCCCTTCTATGCTTTCTTT.

This clone was detected only once. This chain links TRBV30 with TRBJ2-3, with 8 bases identical to TRBD2. The CDR3 has 15 amino acids. CDR1 is GTSNPN, CDR2 SVGIG, per germline (reference sequence). Trimming took 0 bases from V and 0 from J; bases not matched to a gene: 2. CDR3: CAWSVGLASTDTQYF. CDR3 DNA sequence: TGTGCCTGGAGTGTTGGACTAGCTAGCACAGATACGCAGTATTTT.

The chain joins TRBV10-1 to TRBJ1-1, with TRBD1 matching 10 bases. The CDR3 is 15 residues long. The germline gives CDR1 WNHNN, CDR2 SYGVQD (reference sequence). J lost 0 bases, V lost 5 bases, and 3 bases had no gene match. The CDR3 loop is CASSTGQGLNTEAFF. CDR3 nucleotide sequence: TGCGCCAGCAGTACGGGACAGGGGTTGAACACTGAAGCTTTCTTT.

The CDR3 DNA is TGTGCCAGCGGCGGACTAGCGGGAGGGGAAGAGACCCAGTACTTC. This gives the protein CASGGLAGGEETQYF. The chain employs TRBV2 and TRBJ2-5; 15 nucleotides agree with TRBD2. This CDR3 is 15 amino acids long. V shed 8 bases, J shed 3 bases, and the junction held 4 bases outside the gene matches. From germline, CDR1 is SNHLY and CDR2 FYNNEI.

This clone showed up just once. The chain has TRBV2 and TRBJ1-5; D might be TRBD1 (5 bases). The CDR3 consists of 16 residues. Germline loops: CDR1 SNHLY, CDR2 FYNNEI. With 5 bases removed from V and 0 bases from J, the gap between germline ends came to 14 bases. The CDR3 sequence is CASSPPGRNSNQPQHF. Here the CDR3 DNA reads TGTGCCAGCAGTCCACCGGGACGGAATAGCAATCAGCCCCAGCATTTT.

The CDR3 DNA is TGCGCCAGCAGCTTGTTGCGGGAGAATAGAGATACGCAGTATTTT. Its protein is CASSLLRENRDTQYF. This sequence joins TRBV5-1 and TRBJ2-3, with 7 bases lining up with TRBD2. The CDR3 is made up of 15 amino acids. In germline, CDR1 is SGHRS, CDR2 YFSETQ. Trimming removed 1 base from V and 5 bases from J; junction bases left unmatched: 7.